The T cell receptor (beta chain) described here comes from a study of radiation and T cells in renal cell carcinoma. Germline assignment: CDR1 SNHLY and CDR2 FYNNEI. The CDR3 runs to 16 residues. Trimming removed 6 bases from V and 4 bases from J; junction bases left unmatched: 13. Study-level results: In nephrectomy-only tumors, top 100 clonotypes averaged approximately 40%, versus around 50% irradiated.

On this clone: Its antigen is unknown.

Produced via immunoSEQ multiplex PCR; TCRdb's table is partial and in-frame only. The table has about 5,600 clones, around two thirds seen once. Stated treatment: treatment-naive control, cytoreductive nephrectomy. The receptor was isolated from a human donor with renal cell carcinoma. The chain carries TRBV2 and TRBJ1-1; 8 nucleotides line up with TRBD1. The specimen was tumor tissue, collected from a patient whose treatment was nephrectomy without radiotherapy. CDR3 protein: CASRRDRKILGTEAFF. The CDR3 DNA reads as TGTGCCAGCAGGCGGGACAGGAAGATCCTCGGCACTGAAGCTTTCTTT.